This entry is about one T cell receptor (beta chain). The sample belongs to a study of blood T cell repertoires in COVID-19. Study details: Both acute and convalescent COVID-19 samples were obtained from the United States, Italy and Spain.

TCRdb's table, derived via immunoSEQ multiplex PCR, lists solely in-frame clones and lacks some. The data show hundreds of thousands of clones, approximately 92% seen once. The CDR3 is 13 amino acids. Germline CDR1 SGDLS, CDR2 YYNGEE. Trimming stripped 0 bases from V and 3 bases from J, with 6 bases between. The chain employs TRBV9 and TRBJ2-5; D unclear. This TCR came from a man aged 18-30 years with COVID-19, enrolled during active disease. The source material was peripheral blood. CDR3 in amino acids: CASSVESKETQYF. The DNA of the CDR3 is TGTGCCAGCAGCGTAGAGAGCAAAGAGACCCAGTACTTC.